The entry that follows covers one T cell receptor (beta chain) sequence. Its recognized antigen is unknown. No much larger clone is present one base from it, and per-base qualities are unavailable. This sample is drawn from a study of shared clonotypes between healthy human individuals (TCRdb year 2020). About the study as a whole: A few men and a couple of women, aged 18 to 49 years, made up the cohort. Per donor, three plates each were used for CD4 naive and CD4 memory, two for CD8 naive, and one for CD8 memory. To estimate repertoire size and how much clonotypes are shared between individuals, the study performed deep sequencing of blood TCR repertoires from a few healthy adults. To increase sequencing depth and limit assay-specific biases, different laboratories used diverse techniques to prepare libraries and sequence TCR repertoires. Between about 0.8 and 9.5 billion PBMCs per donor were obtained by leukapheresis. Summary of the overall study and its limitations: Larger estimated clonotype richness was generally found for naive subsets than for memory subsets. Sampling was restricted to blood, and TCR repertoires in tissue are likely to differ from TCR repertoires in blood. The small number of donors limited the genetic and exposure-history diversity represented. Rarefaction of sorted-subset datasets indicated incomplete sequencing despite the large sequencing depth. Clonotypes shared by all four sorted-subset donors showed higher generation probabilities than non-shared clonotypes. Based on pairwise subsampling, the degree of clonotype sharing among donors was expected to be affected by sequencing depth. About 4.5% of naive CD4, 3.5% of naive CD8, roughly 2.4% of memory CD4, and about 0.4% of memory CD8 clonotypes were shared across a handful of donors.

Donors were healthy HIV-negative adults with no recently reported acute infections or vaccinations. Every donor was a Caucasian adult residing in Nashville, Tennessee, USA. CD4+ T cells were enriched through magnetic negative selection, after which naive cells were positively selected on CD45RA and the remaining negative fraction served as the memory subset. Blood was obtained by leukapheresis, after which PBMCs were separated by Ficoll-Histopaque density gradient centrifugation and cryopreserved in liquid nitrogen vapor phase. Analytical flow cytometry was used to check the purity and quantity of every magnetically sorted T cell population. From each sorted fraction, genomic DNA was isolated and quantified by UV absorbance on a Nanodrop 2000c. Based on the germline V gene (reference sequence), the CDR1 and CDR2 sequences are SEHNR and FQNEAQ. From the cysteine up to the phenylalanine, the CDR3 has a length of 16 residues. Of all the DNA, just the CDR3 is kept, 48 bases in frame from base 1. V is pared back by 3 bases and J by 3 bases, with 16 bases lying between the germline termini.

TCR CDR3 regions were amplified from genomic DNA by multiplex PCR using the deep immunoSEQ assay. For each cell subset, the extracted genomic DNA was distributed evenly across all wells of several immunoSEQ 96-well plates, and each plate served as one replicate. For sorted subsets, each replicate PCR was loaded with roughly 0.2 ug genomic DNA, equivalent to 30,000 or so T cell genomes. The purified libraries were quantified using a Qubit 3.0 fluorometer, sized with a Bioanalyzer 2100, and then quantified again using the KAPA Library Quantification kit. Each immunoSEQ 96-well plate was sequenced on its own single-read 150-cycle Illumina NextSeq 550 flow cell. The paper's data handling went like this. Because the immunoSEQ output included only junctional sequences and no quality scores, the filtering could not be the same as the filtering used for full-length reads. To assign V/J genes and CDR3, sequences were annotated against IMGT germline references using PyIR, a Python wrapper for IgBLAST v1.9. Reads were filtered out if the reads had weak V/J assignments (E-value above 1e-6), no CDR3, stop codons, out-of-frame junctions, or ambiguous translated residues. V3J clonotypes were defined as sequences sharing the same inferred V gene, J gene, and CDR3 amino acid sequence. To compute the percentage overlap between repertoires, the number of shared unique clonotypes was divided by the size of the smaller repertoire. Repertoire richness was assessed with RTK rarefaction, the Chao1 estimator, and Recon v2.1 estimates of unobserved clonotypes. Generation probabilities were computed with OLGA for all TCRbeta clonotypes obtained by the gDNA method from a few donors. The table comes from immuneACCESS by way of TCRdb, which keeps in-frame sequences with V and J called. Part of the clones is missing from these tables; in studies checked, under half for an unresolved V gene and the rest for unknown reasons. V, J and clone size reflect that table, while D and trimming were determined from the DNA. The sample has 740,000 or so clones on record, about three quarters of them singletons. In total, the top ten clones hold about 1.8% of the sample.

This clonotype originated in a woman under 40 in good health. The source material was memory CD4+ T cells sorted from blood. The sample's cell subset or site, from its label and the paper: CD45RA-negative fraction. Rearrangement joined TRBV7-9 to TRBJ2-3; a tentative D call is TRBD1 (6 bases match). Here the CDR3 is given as CASSLETGLGTDTQYF. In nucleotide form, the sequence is TGTGCCAGCAGCTTGGAGACAGGTCTAGGTACAGATACGCAGTATTTT.